This T cell receptor beta chain was recovered during a study of human T cells and chemical hapten exposure. Study-wide results and limits: Compared to controls, expanded TCRs made significantly more large clusters of similar CDR3s.

Indicated time point: pre-sensitization, week 0. Treatment here: therapeutic diphenylcyclopropenone sensitization with weekly scalp DPC. Participating donors were patients with alopecia, aged 18 to 70 years, considered appropriate candidates for DPC. TCRdb fed the RACE reads into MiXCR, producing one record per CDR3 protein. The data hold about 93,000 distinct CDR3 sequences, with 7.5% to 9.5% observed a single time. This clonotype was detected a few times. Its antigen is not known. The CDR3 covers 14 residues. The germline CDR1 and CDR2 sequences are SQVTM and ANQGSEA. The junction had 7 bases not matched to a gene; V was cut back by 6 bases and J by 7 bases.

This sample comprised whole blood, obtained in connection with sensitization to the hapten diphenylcyclopropenone (DPC). The clonotype comes from a man aged 40-50 years with alopecia areata. Some clones in this sample may be carry-over from other donors' samples. V is TRBV29-1 and J is TRBJ2-3; the match to TRBD2 covers 13 bases. The CDR3 loop reads CSVDRTSGSNTQYF. The DNA of the CDR3 is TGCAGCGTGGATAGGACTAGCGGGAGCAATACGCAGTATTTT.